A single sample gave rise to the 19 T cell receptor beta chains below, sequenced in a study of blood T cell repertoires in COVID-19. TCRdb's table, derived via immunoSEQ multiplex PCR, lists solely in-frame clones and lacks some. The sample includes tens of thousands of clones, roughly 88% of them seen just once. The specimen was peripheral blood. The receptor source for this set is a woman aged 80 or over with COVID-19, enrolled during active disease.

The V gene is TRBV4-2, the J gene TRBJ1-6; D possibly corresponds to TRBD1 (5 bases). The CDR3 contains 16 residues. Germline CDR1 is LGHNA and CDR2 is YNFKEQ. V dropped 0 bases and J dropped 9 bases, with 15 bases sitting between them. CDR3 in DNA: TGTGCCAGCAGCCAAGAAGGCGAGGGAGGGACTTCACCCCTCCACTTT. Its protein is CASSQEGEGGTSPLHF.

The chain has TRBV10-3 and TRBJ2-3; 11 nucleotides match TRBD2. Germline V gene data show CDR1 as ENHRY and CDR2 as SYGVKD. Unmatched junction bases numbered 3, after V lost 3 bases and J lost 4 bases. CDR3 length: 15 residues. This CDR3 is CAISDSGRAADTQYF. CDR3 DNA sequence: TGTGCCATCAGTGATAGCGGGAGGGCCGCAGATACGCAGTATTTT.

This rearrangement joins TRBV27 to TRBJ2-3; TRBD2 is a possible D gene (6 bases). The CDR3 is 15 residues long. V was cut by 2 bases and J by 2 bases, with 11 bases left in between. Germline V lookup: CDR1 MNHEY, CDR2 SMNVEV (reference sequence). The CDR3 here is CASSLAGPYTDTQYF. CDR3 bases: TGTGCCAGCAGTTTAGCGGGACCTTACACAGATACGCAGTATTTT.

The chain uses TRBV10-3 and TRBJ1-2; the D is unclear. The CDR3 sequence is 14 residues long. Germline CDR1 and CDR2: ENHRY and SYGVKD. Trimming took off 4 bases at V and 7 bases at J, with 16 bases between the two ends. CDR3 DNA sequence: TGTGCCATCAGTGTGAACAGTCAGGTTGCTGGCTACACCTTC. It encodes CAISVNSQVAGYTF.

The CDR3 DNA reads as TGTGCCAGCAGCCCTAGTTGGACAGGGTCTGGGATTGATGGCTACACCTTC. Protein product: CASSPSWTGSGIDGYTF. The chain couples TRBV7-8 to TRBJ1-2; the match to TRBD1 covers 8 bases. CDR1 is SGHVS, CDR2 FQNEAQ, per germline. This CDR3 contains 17 residues. V trimming: 5 bases; J trimming: 6 bases; junction bases outside the gene matches: 17. Supplemented by reference TRBV7-8 and TRBJ1-2, the full variable domain reads GAGVSQSPRYKVAKRGQDVALRCDPISGHVSLFWYQQALGQGPEFLTYFQNEAQLDKSGLPSDRFFAERPEGSVSTLKIQRTQQEDSAVYLCASSPSWTGSGIDGYTFGSGTRLTVV.

The chain has TRBV27 and TRBJ2-7; 9 bases are shared with TRBD2. V lost 4 bases to trimming and J lost 1 base; unmatched junction nucleotides: 8. The CDR3 extends over 16 amino acids. Germline CDR1 is MNHEY and CDR2 is SMNVEV (reference sequence). The CDR3 loop reads CASSSPSGIPSYEQYF. CDR3 DNA sequence: TGTGCCAGCAGTTCTCCTAGCGGGATACCATCCTACGAGCAGTACTTC.

The chain couples TRBV5-5 to TRBJ2-4; possibly TRBD2 for D (5 bases). CDR1 is SGHKS, CDR2 YYEKEE, per germline (reference sequence). The CDR3 has 14 residues. Trimming took off 2 bases at V and 2 bases at J, with 8 bases between the two ends. The CDR3 DNA is TGTGCCAGCAGCTTCCCCGGGACCAAAAACATTCAGTACTTC. Its translation: CASSFPGTKNIQYF.

This chain connects TRBV27 to TRBJ2-3; 10 nucleotides match TRBD1. Germline CDR1 is MNHEY and CDR2 is SMNVEV (reference sequence). The junction had 5 bases not matched to a gene; V was cut back by 5 bases and J by 3 bases. This CDR3 comprises 15 residues. The CDR3 DNA is TGTGCCAGCAGTCCTCGGGACAGGGGTACAGATACGCAGTATTTT. Protein sequence: CASSPRDRGTDTQYF.

J is TRBJ1-3 and V is TRBV30, with D possibly matching TRBD1 (5 bases). Germline V gene sequence: CDR1 GTSNPN, CDR2 SVGIG (reference sequence). V lost 6 bases and J 4 bases, leaving 10 bases between the germline ends. This CDR3 has 12 amino acids. The CDR3 sequence: CACWGPGNTIYF. The CDR3 nucleotides are TGTGCCTGTTGGGGCCCCGGAAACACCATATATTTT.

The CDR3 reads CATSSPWTSGGRDTQYF. CDR3 DNA: TGTGCCACCAGCAGCCCCTGGACTAGCGGGGGTAGAGATACGCAGTATTTT. V gene TRBV15 combines with J gene TRBJ2-3, with 13 bases matching TRBD2. With 3 bases clipped from V and 5 bases from J, the junction kept 8 bases outside the gene matches. CDR3 length equals 17 residues. From germline, CDR1 is LNHNV and CDR2 YYDKDF (reference sequence).

The V gene is TRBV2, the J gene TRBJ2-5; 8 positions match TRBD2. Germline CDR1 SNHLY, CDR2 FYNNEI. Trimming cost V 7 bases and J 5 bases; bases outside gene matches: 3. The CDR3 is made up of 12 amino acids. CDR3 in amino acids: CASTPGGETQYF. The DNA of the CDR3 is TGTGCCAGCACTCCGGGGGGGGAGACCCAGTACTTC.

Here the CDR3 reads CASSLQGRTEAFF. The CDR3 nucleotides are TGTGCCAGCAGTTTACAGGGTCGCACTGAAGCTTTCTTT. V gene TRBV12-3 or TRBV12-4 combines with J gene TRBJ1-1, with D maybe TRBD1 (5 bases). The CDR3 runs to 13 residues. Trimming took 2 bases from V and 4 from J, leaving 8 bases between them.

The chain links TRBV5-4 to TRBJ2-5; 8 bases map to TRBD2. From germline, CDR1 is SGHNT and CDR2 YYREEE (reference sequence). This CDR3 region has 13 residues. V lost 2 bases to trimming and J lost 3 bases; unmatched junction nucleotides: 0. CDR3 in DNA: TGTGCCAGCAGCTTTAGCGGGGAAGAGACCCAGTACTTC. It translates to CASSFSGEETQYF.

The chain carries TRBV9 and TRBJ2-2; D ambiguous. Trimming pared 3 bases from V and 3 bases from J, leaving 9 bases between. The CDR3 contains 14 residues. Germline V lookup: CDR1 SGDLS, CDR2 YYNGEE. CDR3 sequence (DNA): TGTGCCAGCAGCGGCCCCCAGTACACCGGGGAGCTGTTTTTT. This gives the protein CASSGPQYTGELFF.

This clone was found a few times. The CDR3 DNA is TGTGCCAGCAGCCAAGGGTTACAGGAACCTTATGGCTACACCTTC. Protein sequence: CASSQGLQEPYGYTF. This chain links TRBV4-2 with TRBJ1-2; a possible D gene is TRBD1 (5 bases). With 1 base removed from V and 5 bases from J, the gap between germline ends came to 14 bases. Germline V gene data show CDR1 as LGHNA and CDR2 as YNFKEQ. The CDR3 extends over 15 amino acids.

The rearrangement uses TRBV5-1 and TRBJ2-1, with 7 bases that match TRBD2. The CDR3 covers 15 residues. CDR1 is SGHRS and CDR2 is YFSETQ in the germline V gene. Germline trimming cut 4 bases from V and 3 bases from J; bases unmatched to any gene: 7. The CDR3 DNA follows: TGCGCCAGCAGCCGGGGGGAGGGGCTCTACAATGAGCAGTTCTTC. As protein: CASSRGEGLYNEQFF. Based on the CDR3 plus reference TRBV5-1 and TRBJ2-1, the full variable domain is KAGVTQTPRYLIKTRGQQVTLSCSPISGHRSVSWYQQTPGQGLQFLFEYFSETQRNKGNFPGRFSGRQFSNSRSEMNVSTLELGDSALYLCASSRGEGLYNEQFFGPGTRLTVL.

The chain employs TRBV19 and TRBJ1-4, with 8 bases matching TRBD1. V lost 10 bases to trimming and J lost 5 bases; unmatched junction nucleotides: 6. This CDR3 is 13 amino acids long. In germline, CDR1 is LNHDA, CDR2 SQIVND (reference sequence). The CDR3, as DNA: TGTGCCACTACCGGGACAGGCAATGAAAAACTGTTTTTT. Translated, it gives CATTGTGNEKLFF.

Note on this clone: At one end, the junction sequence differs from germline, possibly due to a read error. The chain is built from TRBV12-3 or TRBV12-4 and TRBJ1-1; D is uncertain. This CDR3 has 12 amino acids. The CDR3 is CANSFVNTEAFF. DNA of the CDR3: TGTGCCAACAGTTTCGTGAACACTGAAGCTTTCTTT.

The V call is TRBV11-2, the J call TRBJ1-6; TRBD1 agrees at 7 bases. The germline CDR1 and CDR2 sequences are SGHAT and FQNNGV. V lost 5 bases and J lost 8; bases outside the gene matches: 6. This CDR3 contains 14 residues. The CDR3 nucleotides read TGTGCCAGCAGCCGAGGGACAGATTATTCACCCCTCCACTTT. Translating gives CASSRGTDYSPLHF.